This TCR beta chain comes out of a study of T cell repertoires in cytomegalovirus infection. The overall study: The study used recently identified HLA-C-restricted and well-studied HLA-B-restricted CMV epitopes. Public TCR beta signatures marked donors with CMV infection and the matching HLA.

Worth noting for this clonotype: Its specificity is unknown.

Findings and caveats of the study: Accumulated public TCR beta family frequency recognized individuals carrying CMV together with the relevant HLA. The study found HLA-C-restricted CMV-specific TCR beta clonotypes dominating the ex vivo response.

The CDR3 length is 15 residues. V was clipped by 3 bases and J by 0 bases, with 9 bases between them. Germline V gene data show CDR1 as LNHNV and CDR2 as YYDKDF (reference sequence). Each CDR3 protein gets one entry after TCRdb re-called the reads with MiXCR. The repertoire consists of about 920,000 distinct CDR3 sequences, with about a third occurring once and the leading ten covering roughly 12%. The material was cultured CD8+ T cells from PBMCs, obtained from culture after CMV antigen stimulation. This chain uses TRBV15 with TRBJ1-3, with D unclear. The clonotype comes from a human donor in good health (CMV status not recorded). Some clones in this sample may be carry-over from other donors' samples. CDR3 sequence: CATSRDLYSGNTIYF. In DNA, the CDR3 is TGTGCCACCAGCAGGGACCTATACTCTGGAAACACCATATATTTT.